This T cell receptor (beta chain) was recovered during a study of blood T cell repertoires in COVID-19. Across the whole study: T cells, B-cell-depleted T cells, or PBMCs provided the cDNA or gDNA that served as material.

Participants had their cohort set by participant-reported clinical history. Recovered participants had two consecutive negative NP/OP PCR tests, healthcare professional clearance, or symptom resolution. The CDR3 sequence is 13 residues long. Germline V gene data show CDR1 as SGHAT and CDR2 as FQNNGV. V dropped 10 bases and J dropped 6; count of bases not matched to a gene: 7. Original processing methods: Cell counts per sample came from amplifying reference gene primers. Libraries were prepared by immunoSEQ multiplex PCR; TCRdb keeps only in-frame clonotypes and omits some of them. V and J calls and clone size come straight from that table; D and trimming were deduced from the DNA. The sample contains some 320,000 clones, under 90% of which appear only once.

This receptor was identified in a man aged 60 to 69 who had recovered from COVID-19. The chain has TRBV11-2 and TRBJ2-3; 10 nucleotides agree with TRBD1. The sequencing input was PBMCs or T cells enriched from blood (not recorded which). CDR3 in DNA: TGTGCCACTTGCCGGGACAGGGGCGATACGCAGTATTTT. This gives the protein CATCRDRGDTQYF.